What follows are 9 T cell receptor beta chains derived from one specimen sequenced in a study of blood T cell repertoires in COVID-19. Using immunoSEQ multiplex PCR, the repertoire was profiled, and TCRdb retains in-frame clones only, with some absent. The sample has 350,000 to 400,000 clones, roughly 89% seen once. The specimen sequenced was peripheral blood. The receptor source for this set is a man aged 18-30 years with active or convalescent COVID-19.

Turning to this clone: The sample contains more than one DNA sequence encoding this CDR3. This chain joins TRBV2 and TRBJ1-1, with TRBD1 matching over 12 bases. The CDR3 runs to 13 residues. Germline V lookup: CDR1 SNHLY, CDR2 FYNNEI. V lost 8 bases to trimming and J lost 4 bases; unmatched junction nucleotides: 2. CDR3 DNA: TGTGCCAGCTCGGGACAGGGGGCCACTGAAGCTTTCTTT. It codes for CASSGQGATEAFF.

The rearrangement links TRBV7-2 to TRBJ2-3; D is unclear. The germline CDR1 and CDR2 sequences are SGHTA and FQGNSA. Trimming left V 4 bases short and J 4 bases short, with 12 bases between. The CDR3 extends over 14 amino acids. The CDR3 DNA reads as TGTGCCAGCAGCTCCGCGCGGCCGGCAGATACGCAGTATTTT. Its protein is CASSSARPADTQYF.

V gene TRBV2 combines with J gene TRBJ1-5; D gene ambiguous. The CDR3 runs 14 residues. Germline CDR1 is SNHLY and CDR2 is FYNNEI. The ends were cut back, 3 bases at V and 0 bases at J, with 6 bases in the middle. CDR3 in amino acids: CASSDVNSNQPQHF. CDR3 DNA: TGTGCCAGCAGTGACGTAAATAGCAATCAGCCCCAGCATTTT. Full variable domain (missing parts from reference TRBV2 and TRBJ1-5): EPEVTQTPSHQVTQMGQEVILRCVPISNHLYFYWYRQILGQKVEFLVSFYNNEISEKSEIFDDQFSVERPDGSNFTLKIRSTKLEDSAMYFCASSDVNSNQPQHFGDGTRLSIL.

J is TRBJ2-1 and V is TRBV4-3; possible D gene TRBD2, 6 bases. V was trimmed by 7 bases and J by 4 bases, leaving 17 bases between them. The CDR3 extends over 15 amino acids. Germline CDR1 LGHNA, CDR2 YSLEER. The DNA for the CDR3 is TGCGCCAGCACCAGCGGTAGCGGAGGTTACAATGAGCAGTTCTTC. It yields the protein CASTSGSGGYNEQFF.

The V and J genes are TRBV18 and TRBJ1-4; D gene uncertain. V dropped 1 base and J dropped 7 bases, with 7 bases sitting between them. The CDR3 extends over 13 amino acids. From germline, CDR1 is KGHSH and CDR2 LQKENI. The CDR3 is CASSPQRGEKLFF. Written as DNA, the CDR3 is TGTGCCAGCTCACCACAACGGGGTGAAAAACTGTTTTTT.

Comments on this clone: Other nucleotide sequences in the sample specify the same CDR3. The chain joins TRBV11-2 to TRBJ2-7, with D unresolved. The CDR3 runs to 11 residues. Per the germline V gene, CDR1 is SGHAT and CDR2 is FQNNGV. Trimming shortened V by 1 base and J by 6 bases, and 4 bases separated the two germline ends. DNA for the CDR3: TGTGCCAGCAGCTTAGCTCTCGAGCAGTACTTC. This encodes CASSLALEQYF. Filled out from reference TRBV11-2 and TRBJ2-7, the complete variable domain reads EAGVAQSPRYKIIEKRQSVAFWCNPISGHATLYWYQQILGQGPKLLIQFQNNGVVDDSQLPKDRFSAERLKGVDSTLKIQPAKLEDSAVYLCASSLALEQYFGPGTRLTVT.

This chain uses TRBV2 with TRBJ1-6; D remains ambiguous. The V end was cut by 10 bases, the J end by 7 bases, with 17 bases between. The CDR3 totals 14 residues. The germline V gene has CDR1 SNHLY and CDR2 FYNNEI. The CDR3 DNA reads as TGTGCCACCGTACTAGACGGGGAAAATTCACCCCTCCACTTT. It is translated as CATVLDGENSPLHF.

The rearrangement uses TRBV6-5 and TRBJ1-2; D gene unclear. The germline V gene has CDR1 MNHEY and CDR2 SVGAGI. The V end lost 6 bases, the J end lost 0 bases, and 11 bases lay between the germline ends. This CDR3 has 14 amino acids. The CDR3 nucleotides read TGTGCCAGCAGCCCCCTGGGAGCTAACTATGGCTACACCTTC. It is translated as CASSPLGANYGYTF.

The chain is built from TRBV11-2 and TRBJ2-7; TRBD1 matches at 9 bases. The length of the CDR3 is 15 residues. In germline, CDR1 is SGHAT, CDR2 FQNNGV. With 5 bases clipped from V and 4 bases from J, the junction kept 9 bases outside the gene matches. The CDR3 loop is CASSQAGTGFYEQYF. The CDR3 DNA is TGTGCCAGCAGCCAGGCCGGGACAGGGTTTTACGAGCAGTACTTC.